This is a list of T cell receptor beta chains from one sample in a study of T cell repertoires in cytomegalovirus infection. TCRdb ran MiXCR on the reads and lists one entry per CDR3 protein. Among around 260,000 distinct CDR3 sequences listed, roughly 23% were seen once. Material: PBMCs. The receptor source for this set is a human donor in good health (CMV status not recorded). Some clones in this sample may be carry-over from other donors' samples. CDR3s include the opening cysteine and the closing phenylalanine or tryptophan. Fields, in order: CDR3 protein, CDR3 DNA, clone size, D gene, V gene, J gene. A D gene is named only where the DNA matches it firmly. Size is omitted from some rows. Given values are once, few, many or a class for expanded clones.

cdr3_aa: CASSLVREVTDTQYF; cdr3_nt: TGTGCCAGCAGCTTGGTCAGGGAAGTCACAGATACGCAGTATTTT; clone_size: .; d_call: .; v_call: TRBV5-5; j_call: TRBJ2-3
cdr3_aa: CSVAPPGTKNIQYF; cdr3_nt: TGCAGCGTTGCCCCTCCAGGGACCAAAAACATTCAGTACTTC; clone_size: .; d_call: .; v_call: TRBV29-1; j_call: TRBJ2-4
cdr3_aa: CASSPDPGYTQYF; cdr3_nt: TGTGCCAGCTCACCCGACCCGGGCTATACGCAGTATTTT; clone_size: .; d_call: .; v_call: TRBV18; j_call: TRBJ2-3
cdr3_aa: CASSYSFQGIYEQYF; cdr3_nt: TGTGCCAGCAGCTATTCCTTTCAGGGGATCTACGAGCAGTACTTC; clone_size: few; d_call: .; v_call: TRBV11-2; j_call: TRBJ2-7
cdr3_aa: CASRTVRPNTGELFF; cdr3_nt: TGTGCCAGCAGGACAGTAAGGCCTAACACCGGGGAGCTGTTTTTT; clone_size: many; d_call: .; v_call: TRBV6-2/TRBV6-3; j_call: TRBJ2-2
cdr3_aa: CRGAEAFF; cdr3_nt: TGCAGAGGGGCTGAAGCTTTCTTT; clone_size: few; d_call: .; v_call: TRBV20-1; j_call: TRBJ1-1
cdr3_aa: CSANPNGGQPQHF; cdr3_nt: TGCAGTGCTAACCCGAATGGGGGTCAGCCCCAGCATTTT; clone_size: .; d_call: .; v_call: TRBV20-1; j_call: TRBJ1-5
cdr3_aa: CASSFRPGTVTYEQYF; cdr3_nt: TGTGCCAGCAGCTTCAGACCCGGGACAGTGACCTACGAGCAGTACTTC; clone_size: .; d_call: TRBD1; v_call: TRBV7-2; j_call: TRBJ2-7
cdr3_aa: CASSPRIPGELFF; cdr3_nt: TGTGCCAGCAGCCCTCGTATCCCCGGGGAGCTGTTTTTT; clone_size: many; d_call: .; v_call: TRBV7-2; j_call: TRBJ2-2
cdr3_aa: CASSLLPEFGQGDEQYF; cdr3_nt: TGTGCCAGCAGTTTACTCCCGGAATTCGGACAGGGCGACGAGCAGTACTTC; clone_size: once; d_call: TRBD1; v_call: TRBV27; j_call: TRBJ2-7
cdr3_aa: CASSQELISGARGFAEQFF; cdr3_nt: TGTGCCAGCAGCCAGGAACTCATTTCAGGGGCCCGAGGGTTCGCTGAGCAGTTCTTC; clone_size: many; d_call: .; v_call: TRBV7-2; j_call: TRBJ2-1
cdr3_aa: CASTSPRGNTEAFF; cdr3_nt: TGTGCCAGCACGTCGCCCAGGGGAAACACTGAAGCTTTCTTT; clone_size: many; d_call: .; v_call: TRBV7-8; j_call: TRBJ1-1
cdr3_aa: CASSLPSGGASTGELFF; cdr3_nt: TGTGCCAGCAGCTTACCGAGCGGGGGGGCCAGCACCGGGGAGCTGTTTTTT; clone_size: .; d_call: TRBD2; v_call: TRBV7-3; j_call: TRBJ2-2
cdr3_aa: CASSLRGQGVQFF; cdr3_nt: TGTGCCAGCAGCCTCCGAGGCCAGGGGGTGCAGTTCTTC; clone_size: many; d_call: TRBD1; v_call: TRBV7-2; j_call: TRBJ2-1
cdr3_aa: CASSHVGGQLRANYGYTF; cdr3_nt: TGTGCCAGCAGCCACGTCGGGGGACAGCTGAGAGCTAACTATGGCTACACCTTC; clone_size: many; d_call: TRBD1; v_call: TRBV11-2; j_call: TRBJ1-2
cdr3_aa: CASSWSGSYNEQFF; cdr3_nt: TGTGCCAGCAGTTGGTCAGGGTCCTACAATGAGCAGTTCTTC; clone_size: many; d_call: .; v_call: TRBV12-3/TRBV12-4; j_call: TRBJ2-1
cdr3_aa: CASSAGAANYGYTF; cdr3_nt: TGTGCCAGCAGTGCGGGGGCCGCTAACTATGGCTACACCTTC; clone_size: .; d_call: .; v_call: TRBV2; j_call: TRBJ1-2
cdr3_aa: CASREGLGANYGYTF; cdr3_nt: TGTGCCAGCAGAGAAGGACTTGGGGCTAACTATGGCTACACCTTC; clone_size: .; d_call: .; v_call: TRBV2; j_call: TRBJ1-2
cdr3_aa: CASVFQETQYF; cdr3_nt: TGTGCCTCGGTGTTTCAAGAGACCCAGTACTTC; clone_size: .; d_call: .; v_call: TRBV6-6; j_call: TRBJ2-5
cdr3_aa: CASSELRNGGYEQYF; cdr3_nt: TGCGCCAGCAGTGAGTTACGAAATGGCGGATACGAGCAGTACTTC; clone_size: few; d_call: .; v_call: TRBV10-1; j_call: TRBJ2-7
cdr3_aa: CASSLGLAGSRQYF; cdr3_nt: TGTGCCAGCAGCTTAGGGCTAGCGGGATCCCGGCAGTACTTC; clone_size: many; d_call: TRBD2; v_call: TRBV7-2; j_call: TRBJ2-7
cdr3_aa: CASSVTSGRDTQYF; cdr3_nt: TGTGCCAGCAGCGTGACTAGCGGGAGAGATACGCAGTATTTT; clone_size: few; d_call: TRBD2; v_call: TRBV11-2; j_call: TRBJ2-3
cdr3_aa: CASSRTGGYSPLHF; cdr3_nt: TGTGCCAGCAGTAGGACAGGGGGCTACTCACCCCTCCACTTT; clone_size: .; d_call: TRBD1; v_call: TRBV6-1; j_call: TRBJ1-6
cdr3_aa: CASSLKQGEENTGELFF; cdr3_nt: TGCGCCAGCAGCTTGAAGCAGGGGGAGGAGAACACCGGGGAGCTGTTTTTT; clone_size: few; d_call: .; v_call: TRBV5-1; j_call: TRBJ2-2
cdr3_aa: CATGSSYEQYF; cdr3_nt: TGTGCCACGGGGAGCTCCTACGAGCAGTACTTC; clone_size: .; d_call: .; v_call: TRBV15; j_call: TRBJ2-7
cdr3_aa: CASSLRPASSYEQYF; cdr3_nt: TGTGCCAGCAGCTTGCGGCCAGCGAGCTCCTACGAGCAGTACTTC; clone_size: .; d_call: .; v_call: TRBV7-3; j_call: TRBJ2-7
cdr3_aa: CASSPRGQGPGANVLTF; cdr3_nt: TGTGCCAGCTCACCTAGGGGACAGGGGCCTGGGGCCAACGTCCTGACTTTC; clone_size: .; d_call: TRBD1; v_call: TRBV18; j_call: TRBJ2-6
cdr3_aa: CASSVLGEGIQYF; cdr3_nt: TGTGCCAGCAGTGTCCTGGGAGAGGGCATTCAGTACTTC; clone_size: .; d_call: .; v_call: TRBV2; j_call: TRBJ2-4
cdr3_aa: CASSPNRVGSYEQYF; cdr3_nt: TGTGCCAGCAGCCCCAACAGGGTGGGGTCCTACGAGCAGTACTTC; clone_size: many; d_call: .; v_call: TRBV7-2; j_call: TRBJ2-7
cdr3_aa: CASKWRDPGSNQPQHF; cdr3_nt: TGTGCCAGTAAGTGGAGGGACCCCGGTAGCAATCAGCCCCAGCATTTT; clone_size: once; d_call: .; v_call: TRBV19; j_call: TRBJ1-5
cdr3_aa: CASRTGTGSGGELFF; cdr3_nt: TGTGCCAGCAGAACCGGGACGGGCAGTGGCGGGGAGCTGTTTTTT; clone_size: .; d_call: .; v_call: TRBV7-2; j_call: TRBJ2-2
cdr3_aa: CAPPRGDRCPDTQYF; cdr3_nt: TGTGCCCCCCCCCGGGGGGACAGGTGCCCAGATACGCAGTATTTT; clone_size: .; d_call: .; v_call: TRBV19; j_call: TRBJ2-3
cdr3_aa: CASSRDRGSEAFF; cdr3_nt: TGTGCCAGCAGCCGTGACAGGGGATCTGAAGCTTTCTTT; clone_size: many; d_call: TRBD1; v_call: TRBV7-9; j_call: TRBJ1-1
cdr3_aa: CASSLTSGSAYNEQFF; cdr3_nt: TGTGCCAGCAGCTTAACTAGCGGGAGCGCTTACAATGAGCAGTTCTTC; clone_size: many; d_call: TRBD2; v_call: TRBV7-2; j_call: TRBJ2-1
cdr3_aa: CASSTIGQAGPLTDTQYF; cdr3_nt: TGTGCCAGTAGTACCATCGGACAGGCAGGCCCCCTCACAGATACGCAGTATTTT; clone_size: .; d_call: TRBD1; v_call: TRBV19; j_call: TRBJ2-3
cdr3_aa: CASSDRTGGWNTEAFF; cdr3_nt: TGTGCCAGCAGCGACCGGACAGGGGGCTGGAACACTGAAGCTTTCTTT; clone_size: .; d_call: TRBD1; v_call: TRBV28; j_call: TRBJ1-1
cdr3_aa: CASSNYQGGEQYF; cdr3_nt: TGTGCCAGCTCCAATTATCAGGGTGGCGAGCAGTACTTC; clone_size: .; d_call: .; v_call: TRBV18; j_call: TRBJ2-7
cdr3_aa: CASSSPTGTGYGYTF; cdr3_nt: TGTGCCAGCAGCAGTCCTACCGGGACAGGGTATGGCTACACCTTC; clone_size: few; d_call: TRBD1; v_call: TRBV7-6; j_call: TRBJ1-2
cdr3_aa: CASSRAGQDNTDTQYF; cdr3_nt: TGTGCCAGTAGTAGGGCGGGACAGGACAACACAGATACGCAGTATTTT; clone_size: few; d_call: TRBD1; v_call: TRBV19; j_call: TRBJ2-3
cdr3_aa: CASSPGYTEAFF; cdr3_nt: TGTGCCAGCAGCCCGGGGTACACTGAAGCTTTCTTT; clone_size: few; d_call: .; v_call: TRBV28; j_call: TRBJ1-1
cdr3_aa: CASSHGTDTDTQYF; cdr3_nt: TGTGCCAGCAGCCATGGGACAGACACAGATACGCAGTATTTT; clone_size: many; d_call: TRBD1; v_call: TRBV7-2; j_call: TRBJ2-3
cdr3_aa: CAWSDLGTSASYEQYF; cdr3_nt: TGTGCCTGGAGTGATCTGGGGACTAGCGCCTCCTACGAGCAGTACTTC; clone_size: .; d_call: TRBD2; v_call: TRBV30; j_call: TRBJ2-7
cdr3_aa: CASSFDITGTSGYEQYF; cdr3_nt: TGTGCCAGCAGCTTCGATATTACCGGGACTAGCGGATACGAGCAGTACTTC; clone_size: many; d_call: TRBD2; v_call: TRBV7-2; j_call: TRBJ2-7